These T cell receptor beta chains were read from a single sample in a study of shared clonotypes between healthy human individuals. Assay: immunoSEQ multiplex PCR; the TCRdb copy retains only in-frame clones and omits some. The table has around 200,000 clones, approximately 95% seen once. Sequencing was done on a sample of naive CD4+ T cells sorted from blood. The receptors originated from a woman aged 25 to 39 in good health. Each CDR3 is given with its conserved first and last residue. Fields, in order: D gene, J gene, V gene, clone size, CDR3 protein, CDR3 DNA. A D gene is named only where the DNA matches it firmly. A clone size is listed for some rows: how often the clone was seen (once, few, many), or a class if it is expanded.

>TRBD2|TRBJ2-3|TRBV19|.
CASSPTSATSTDTQYF
TGTGCCAGTAGCCCAACTAGCGCTACTAGCACAGATACGCAGTATTTT
>.|TRBJ2-7|TRBV2|few
CASSEANQLEQYF
TGTGCCAGCAGTGAAGCGAATCAACTGGAGCAGTACTTC
>.|TRBJ2-2|TRBV11-1|.
CASSFLANTGELFF
TGTGCCAGCAGCTTCTTAGCGAACACCGGGGAGCTGTTTTTT
>.|TRBJ2-7|TRBV9|.
CASSAGLKNYEQYF
TGTGCCAGCAGCGCCGGACTGAAAAACTACGAGCAGTACTTC
>TRBD1|TRBJ2-7|TRBV7-8|.
CASSPGTGKFYEQYF
TGTGCCAGCAGCCCTGGGACAGGGAAGTTCTACGAGCAGTACTTC
>.|TRBJ2-7|TRBV6-1|.
CASSVSQGTGYEQYF
TGTGCCAGCAGTGTATCTCAGGGGACCGGCTACGAGCAGTACTTC
>TRBD1|TRBJ2-7|TRBV4-2|once
CASSKGQGGSYEQYF
TGTGCCAGCAGCAAGGGACAGGGGGGCTCCTACGAGCAGTACTTC
>.|TRBJ2-2|TRBV9|.
CASSVGQNTGELFF
TGTGCCAGCAGCGTAGGACAAAACACCGGGGAGCTGTTTTTT
>TRBD1|TRBJ2-7|TRBV2|once
CASSAAGTGGLYEQYF
TGTGCCAGCAGTGCCGCCGGGACAGGGGGCTTGTACGAGCAGTACTTC
>.|TRBJ1-5|TRBV6-6|few
CASRGREDQPQHF
TGTGCCAGCAGAGGCAGAGAGGATCAGCCCCAGCATTTT